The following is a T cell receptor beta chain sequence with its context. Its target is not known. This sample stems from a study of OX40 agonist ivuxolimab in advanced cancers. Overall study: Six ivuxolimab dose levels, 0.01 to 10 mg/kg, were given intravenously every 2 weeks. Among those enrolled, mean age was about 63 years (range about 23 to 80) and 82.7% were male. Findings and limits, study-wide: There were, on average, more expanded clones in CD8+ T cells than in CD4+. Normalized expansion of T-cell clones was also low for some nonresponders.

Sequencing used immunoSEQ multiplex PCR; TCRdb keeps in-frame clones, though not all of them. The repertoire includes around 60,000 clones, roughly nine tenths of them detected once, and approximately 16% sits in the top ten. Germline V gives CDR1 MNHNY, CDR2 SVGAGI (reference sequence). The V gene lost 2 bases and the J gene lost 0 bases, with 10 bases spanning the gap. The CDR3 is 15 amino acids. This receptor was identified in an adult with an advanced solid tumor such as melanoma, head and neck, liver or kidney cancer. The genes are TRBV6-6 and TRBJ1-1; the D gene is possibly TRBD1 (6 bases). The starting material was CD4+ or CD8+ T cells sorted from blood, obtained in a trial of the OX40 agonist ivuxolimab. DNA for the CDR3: TGTGCCAGCAGTTACGGCGACAGGATGAACACTGAAGCTTTCTTT. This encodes CASSYGDRMNTEAFF.